The 14 T cell receptor beta chains below all came from one sample that was sequenced in a study of blood T cell repertoires in COVID-19. Method: immunoSEQ multiplex PCR; TCRdb's copy keeps in-frame clones and lacks some. The sample has about 160,000 clones; 85% to 95% are singletons. The source material was peripheral blood. The receptors shown here come from a woman aged 60-75 years with COVID-19, enrolled during active disease.

V usage is TRBV19 and J usage is TRBJ1-5; 7 nucleotides align to TRBD1. The V and J ends lost 6 bases and 0 bases, in that order; junction bases with no gene match: 5. CDR1 is LNHDA, CDR2 SQIVND, per germline (reference sequence). The CDR3 is 15 amino acids. CDR3 DNA sequence: TGTGCCAGTAGGTTGACAGGGAATAGCAATCAGCCCCAGCATTTT. Protein sequence: CASRLTGNSNQPQHF.

The rearrangement links TRBV7-9 to TRBJ1-5; maybe TRBD1 (6 bases). V shed 5 bases and J shed 1 base, with 12 bases lying between them. There are 15 residues in the CDR3. Germline assignment: CDR1 SEHNR and CDR2 FQNEAQ (reference sequence). CDR3 loop: CASSSTGKSNQPQHF. The CDR3 nucleotides read TGTGCCAGCAGCAGTACAGGGAAGAGCAATCAGCCCCAGCATTTT.

The chain carries TRBV7-6 and TRBJ1-1; 9 nucleotides match TRBD1. This CDR3 has 13 amino acids. The V and J ends lost 5 bases and 6 bases, in that order; junction bases with no gene match: 4. The V gene's germline CDR1 is SGHVS and CDR2 FNYEAQ. The CDR3 is CASSRTGVAEAFF. CDR3 in DNA: TGTGCCAGCAGCCGGACAGGGGTGGCTGAAGCTTTCTTT.

The table lists this clone with a count of one. This chain links TRBV5-1 with TRBJ2-3; the D is unclear. Germline loops: CDR1 SGHRS, CDR2 YFSETQ. The CDR3 covers 11 residues. Trimming shortened V by 5 bases and J by 6 bases, and 7 bases separated the two germline ends. CDR3: CASRKEDTQYF. In nucleotides, the CDR3 is TGCGCCAGCAGGAAGGAGGATACGCAGTATTTT.

The chain carries TRBV30 and TRBJ1-2, with unresolved D. The CDR3 runs 13 residues. The germline V gene encodes CDR1 GTSNPN and CDR2 SVGIG (reference sequence). V lost 4 bases, J lost 1 base, and 10 bases lay in between. CDR3: CAWIRGSNYGYTF. Written as DNA, the CDR3 is TGTGCCTGGATTCGAGGGAGTAACTATGGCTACACCTTC.

The rearrangement uses TRBV6-5 and TRBJ2-3; D is perhaps TRBD2 (7 bases). The V end was cut by 3 bases, the J end by 2 bases, with 12 bases between. Germline V gives CDR1 MNHEY, CDR2 SVGAGI. The CDR3 spans 15 residues. The CDR3 DNA sequence: TGTGCCAGCAGTTATCGGGGGGCTTCCACAGATACGCAGTATTTT. Protein sequence: CASSYRGASTDTQYF.

The table lists this clone with a count of one. The chain joins TRBV12-3 or TRBV12-4 to TRBJ1-2, with no clear D. The ends were cut back, 0 bases at V and 6 bases at J, with 5 bases in the middle. The CDR3 loop spans 12 amino acids. The CDR3 DNA reads as TGTGCCAGCAGTTTAGCACAGAATGGCTACACCTTC. Its protein is CASSLAQNGYTF.

This rearrangement joins TRBV6-2 or TRBV6-3 to TRBJ1-5, with 10 nucleotides matching TRBD1. The V gene's germline CDR1 is MNHEY and CDR2 SVGEGT. With 2 bases clipped from V and 7 bases from J, the junction kept 11 bases outside the gene matches. The CDR3 extends over 17 amino acids. In DNA, the CDR3 is TGTGCCAGCAGTTACAGTCCGGGACAGGGGAAGGGGCAGCCCCAGCATTTT. Translating gives CASSYSPGQGKGQPQHF.

The CDR3 DNA follows: TGCGCCAGCAGTTCCGGGCAGGGCCTAAACTATGGCTACACCTTC. It codes for CASSSGQGLNYGYTF. The chain joins TRBV5-1 to TRBJ1-2, with D perhaps matching TRBD1 (5 bases). Trimming shortened V by 5 bases and J by 2 bases, and 16 bases separated the two germline ends. Per germline, CDR1 SGHRS and CDR2 YFSETQ. The CDR3 is made up of 15 amino acids.

The chain couples TRBV7-2 to TRBJ2-2, with D perhaps matching TRBD1 (5 bases). The V and J ends lost 5 bases and 2 bases respectively, with 15 bases between them. The CDR3 loop spans 16 amino acids. Per germline, CDR1 SGHTA and CDR2 FQGNSA. CDR3 nucleotide sequence: TGTGCCAGCAGCCACAGACGAAGGGGTAACACCGGGGAGCTGTTTTTT. Its translation: CASSHRRRGNTGELFF. Using reference TRBV7-2 and TRBJ2-2 for the parts outside the CDR3, the full variable domain is GAGVSQSPSNKVTEKGKDVELRCDPISGHTALYWYRQSLGQGLEFLIYFQGNSAPDKSGLPSDRFSAERTGGSVSTLTIQRTQQEDSAVYLCASSHRRRGNTGELFFGEGSRLTVL.

The V and J genes are TRBV5-1 and TRBJ1-6; TRBD1 is a possible D gene (6 bases). The germline CDR1 and CDR2 sequences are SGHRS and YFSETQ. There are 17 residues in the CDR3. V was cut by 0 bases and J by 9 bases, with 19 bases left in between. Here the CDR3 reads CASSLEPGASPISPLHF. CDR3 coding DNA: TGCGCCAGCAGCTTGGAACCAGGGGCTTCCCCGATTTCACCCCTCCACTTT.

This clone was counted between two and nine times. The V gene is TRBV27, the J gene TRBJ1-2; possibly TRBD1 for D (5 bases). Trimming took 4 bases from V and 6 from J, leaving 12 bases between them. CDR3 length equals 13 residues. Per the germline V gene, CDR1 is MNHEY and CDR2 is SMNVEV (reference sequence). CDR3 in amino acids: CASSSGTGDGYTF. CDR3 nucleotides: TGTGCCAGCAGTTCGGGGACGGGGGATGGCTACACCTTC.

The rearrangement uses TRBV5-4 and TRBJ2-1; D is unresolved. V shed 1 base and J shed 6 bases, with 5 bases lying between them. The germline CDR1 and CDR2 sequences are SGHNT and YYREEE (reference sequence). There are 12 residues in the CDR3. CDR3 in amino acids: CASSLLRNEQFF. The CDR3 bases are TGTGCCAGCAGCTTGCTCCGCAATGAGCAGTTCTTC.

This clone was recorded only once. The chain is built from TRBV7-9 and TRBJ1-5, with 9 bases fitting TRBD1. V was pared by 4 bases and J by 6 bases, with 4 bases of the junction left unmatched. The CDR3 covers 14 residues. Germline assignment: CDR1 SEHNR and CDR2 FQNEAQ (reference sequence). The CDR3 region is CASSSGQGGQPQHF. CDR3 sequence (DNA): TGTGCCAGCAGCTCGGGACAGGGAGGTCAGCCCCAGCATTTT.